The 26 T cell receptor beta chains presented below share a single source sample, sequenced in a study of CD8+CD57+ T cells in acquired aplastic anemia. Both TCR beta VDJ combination and CDR3 sequence profiling were carried out. Genomic DNA was the template for this profiling. From the reads, TCRdb called clonotypes with MiXCR, one entry per CDR3 protein. This sample carries 250,000 to 350,000 distinct CDR3 sequences, approximately 55% of them seen once, and the ten largest clones take roughly 8%. The specimen was sorted CD4+, CD8+, or CD8+CD57+ T cells (not recorded which) from PBMCs. The receptors shown here come from a human donor with severe aplastic anemia or a healthy control (not recorded which).

This clonotype occurred a few times. The genes are TRBV28 and TRBJ1-5; the D is unclear. This CDR3 has 14 amino acids. The ends were cut back, 7 bases at V and 0 bases at J, with 10 bases in the middle. Germline CDR1 MDHEN, CDR2 SYDVKM. This chain's CDR3 is CASIRGSSNQPQHF. The CDR3 DNA is TGTGCCAGCATCCGAGGATCTAGCAATCAGCCCCAGCATTTT.

This chain joins TRBV6-6 and TRBJ1-5, with D hard to call. V shed 7 bases and J shed 3 bases, with 7 bases lying between them. The CDR3 has 12 residues. Germline CDR1 is MNHNY and CDR2 is SVGAGI (reference sequence). The CDR3 DNA is TGTGCCAGCACCTCGGACAATCAGCCCCAGCATTTT. Its protein is CASTSDNQPQHF.

In this sample, this clonotype turned up many times. The rearrangement uses TRBV10-3 and TRBJ2-7, with D perhaps TRBD2 (6 bases). Trimming stripped 6 bases from V and 2 bases from J, with 17 bases between. The CDR3 extends over 15 amino acids. Germline-derived CDR1 and CDR2 are ENHRY and SYGVKD. CDR3 bases: TGTGCCATCAGCCTTACCGGGAGCCAAACCTACGAGCAGTACTTC. Its protein product is CAISLTGSQTYEQYF.

This clonotype was counted a few times. The chain couples TRBV2 to TRBJ2-7; unclear D gene. This CDR3 spans 13 amino acids. V lost 10 bases and J 3 bases, leaving 16 bases between the germline ends. Germline assignment: CDR1 SNHLY and CDR2 FYNNEI. CDR3 sequence reads: CATSRKSGYEQYF. CDR3 bases: TGTGCCACCAGCAGGAAATCGGGCTACGAGCAGTACTTC. Full variable domain (remainder filled in from reference TRBV2 and TRBJ2-7): EPEVTQTPSHQVTQMGQEVILRCVPISNHLYFYWYRQILGQKVEFLVSFYNNEISEKSEIFDDQFSVERPDGSNFTLKIRSTKLEDSAMYFCATSRKSGYEQYFGPGTRLTVT.

Ten or more counts support this clonotype. The J gene is TRBJ1-2, the V gene TRBV7-9, with D possibly matching TRBD1 (5 bases). CDR1 is SEHNR and CDR2 is FQNEAQ in the germline V gene (reference sequence). The CDR3 is 15 amino acids. V was shortened by 1 base and J by 5 bases, with 14 bases between the two germline ends. The CDR3 bases are TGTGCCAGCAGCTTAGAGGGGCCAAAGGGGTATGGCTACACCTTC. The encoded protein is CASSLEGPKGYGYTF.

This clonotype showed up many times. The J gene is TRBJ2-5, the V gene TRBV5-1; the D is unclear. Trimming pared 0 bases from V and 2 bases from J, leaving 14 bases between. CDR1 SGHRS and CDR2 YFSETQ come from the germline V gene. This CDR3 contains 16 residues. The CDR3, as DNA: TGCGCCAGCAGCTTGGGGGATCTAGGGTCACAAGAGACCCAGTACTTC. This sequence encodes CASSLGDLGSQETQYF. The variable domain in full, completed from reference TRBV5-1 and TRBJ2-5, reads KAGVTQTPRYLIKTRGQQVTLSCSPISGHRSVSWYQQTPGQGLQFLFEYFSETQRNKGNFPGRFSGRQFSNSRSEMNVSTLELGDSALYLCASSLGDLGSQETQYFGPGTRLLVL.

This clonotype was counted many times. The V call is TRBV27, the J call TRBJ2-1; no clear D gene. This CDR3 spans 11 amino acids. Per germline, CDR1 MNHEY and CDR2 SMNVEV (reference sequence). V lost 8 bases to trimming and J lost 8 bases, with 10 bases between them. The CDR3 region has the DNA TGTGCCAGCTCAGTTGGCTATGAGCAGTTCTTC. It is translated as CASSVGYEQFF.

This clonotype turned up a few times. CDR3 DNA: TGCAGTGCTCCCTTTGAATCAGATACGCAGTATTTT. It is translated as CSAPFESDTQYF. The V gene is TRBV20-1, the J gene TRBJ2-3; D not certain. V was shortened by 5 bases and J by 4 bases, with 10 bases between the two germline ends. Per germline, CDR1 DFQATT and CDR2 SNEGSKA (reference sequence). The CDR3 sequence is 12 residues long.

The CDR3 DNA reads as TGTGCCAGCAGCCCGACCCTCGGACAGGGCACAGATACGCAGTATTTT. Translated: CASSPTLGQGTDTQYF. This rearrangement joins TRBV7-3 to TRBJ2-3, with 7 bases that match TRBD1. Germline assignment: CDR1 SGHTA and CDR2 FQGTGA. V gave up 5 bases and J gave up 1 base; unmatched junction bases: 9. The CDR3 extends over 16 amino acids.

V and J are TRBV25-1 and TRBJ2-7, with D perhaps TRBD2 (6 bases). The germline V gene encodes CDR1 MGHDK and CDR2 SYGVNS. Trimming removed 4 bases at V and 0 bases at J, with 19 bases between. The CDR3 covers 17 residues. Here the CDR3 reads CASSALGMGGASYEQYF. Here the CDR3 DNA reads TGTGCCAGCAGTGCTCTGGGTATGGGCGGGGCCTCCTACGAGCAGTACTTC.

V usage is TRBV5-6 and J usage is TRBJ2-7, with 8 bases identical to TRBD1. The CDR3 sequence is 15 residues long. Losses at the gene ends were 1 base for V and 6 bases for J; bases not matched to a gene: 9. Per the germline V gene, CDR1 is SGHDT and CDR2 is YYEEEE. The CDR3 here is CASSLRTGLGTEQYF. CDR3 nucleotides: TGTGCCAGCAGCTTGCGGACAGGGTTAGGGACCGAGCAGTACTTC.

The chain joins TRBV7-3 to TRBJ2-3; D is tentatively TRBD1 or TRBD2 (5 bases each). The CDR3 spans 13 residues. The germline CDR1 and CDR2 sequences are SGHTA and FQGTGA. V was trimmed by 5 bases and J by 9 bases, leaving 15 bases between them. The CDR3 bases are TGTGCCAGCAGCCCCTCGGGGACCAAAACGCAGTATTTT. Protein: CASSPSGTKTQYF.

In its sample, this clonotype was seen many times. This rearrangement joins TRBV15 to TRBJ1-3; D possibly corresponds to TRBD1 (6 bases). Trimming removed 3 bases from V and 4 bases from J, with 10 bases in between. CDR1 is LNHNV and CDR2 is YYDKDF in the germline V gene (reference sequence). The length of the CDR3 is 14 residues. CDR3 in amino acids: CATSRRTAGNTIYF. The DNA of the CDR3 is TGTGCCACCAGCAGGAGGACAGCAGGAAACACCATATATTTT.

The chain links TRBV7-2 to TRBJ2-7; D unresolved. V lost 5 bases, J lost 2 bases, and 16 bases lay in between. CDR3 length: 15 amino acids. CDR1 is SGHTA and CDR2 is FQGNSA in the germline V gene. The CDR3, as DNA: TGTGCCAGCAGCCAATCGAGGAATCACCCCTACGAGCAGTACTTC. It encodes CASSQSRNHPYEQYF.

This clonotype has a count of ten or more. This chain connects TRBV20-1 to TRBJ2-7; D may be TRBD2 (6 bases). From germline, CDR1 is DFQATT and CDR2 SNEGSKA (reference sequence). Trimming removed 5 bases from V and 3 bases from J, with 11 bases in between. The CDR3 consists of 12 residues. The CDR3 protein is CSALTRVYEQYF. For the CDR3, the DNA is TGCAGTGCTCTGACTAGAGTCTACGAGCAGTACTTC.

CDR3 loop: CASSLGRSETQYF. The CDR3 DNA reads TGCGCCAGCAGCTTGGGGCGGTCAGAGACCCAGTACTTC. The rearrangement joins TRBV5-1 to TRBJ2-5; no definite D call. The CDR3 totals 13 residues. Per germline, CDR1 SGHRS and CDR2 YFSETQ. V was shortened by 0 bases and J by 4 bases, with 7 bases between the two germline ends.

The chain joins TRBV29-1 to TRBJ2-2, with D possibly called TRBD1 or TRBD2 (6 bases each). Germline loops: CDR1 SQVTM, CDR2 ANQGSEA. Trimming left V 8 bases short and J 0 bases short, with 16 bases between. CDR3 size: 15 residues. This CDR3 is CSCPQGTSNTGELFF. The CDR3 nucleotides are TGCAGCTGCCCGCAGGGGACTTCGAACACCGGGGAGCTGTTTTTT.

The chain carries TRBV20-1 and TRBJ1-1; the D is unclear. Trimming removed 6 bases at V and 3 bases at J, with 8 bases between. The germline gives CDR1 DFQATT, CDR2 SNEGSKA (reference sequence). The length of the CDR3 is 11 residues. The CDR3 protein is CSAPFDTEAFF. The CDR3 nucleotides read TGCAGTGCCCCTTTCGACACTGAAGCTTTCTTT.

The chain couples TRBV25-1 to TRBJ1-1; a possible D gene is TRBD1 (6 bases). The germline CDR1 and CDR2 sequences are MGHDK and SYGVNS. The length of the CDR3 is 16 residues. V shed 0 bases and J shed 11 bases, with 22 bases lying between them. This CDR3 reads CASSEYGGSGFSTAFF. The CDR3 DNA follows: TGTGCCAGCAGTGAATACGGGGGCTCAGGATTTAGTACGGCTTTCTTT.

This sequence joins TRBV15 and TRBJ2-3; D is uncertain. The CDR3 has 13 residues. Trimming stripped 3 bases from V and 6 bases from J, with 10 bases between. Per germline, CDR1 LNHNV and CDR2 YYDKDF (reference sequence). The CDR3 region is CATSSRSGDTQYF. CDR3 sequence (DNA): TGTGCCACCAGCAGTCGTAGTGGGGATACGCAGTATTTT.

This clonotype was detected many times. J is TRBJ2-5 and V is TRBV7-2; D might be TRBD1 (6 bases). The CDR3 is 17 residues long. Germline-derived CDR1 and CDR2 are SGHTA and FQGNSA. Deletions cut 2 bases from V and 1 base from J, with 17 bases between. DNA of the CDR3: TGTGCCAGCAGCTTACTCCCTAGACGAGGGGGCCAAGAGACCCAGTACTTC. Residues: CASSLLPRRGGQETQYF.

This clonotype came up once. The V and J genes are TRBV20-1 and TRBJ1-1, with 8 bases that match TRBD1. Germline trimming cut 3 bases from V and 2 bases from J; bases unmatched to any gene: 5. Germline CDR1 is DFQATT and CDR2 is SNEGSKA (reference sequence). The CDR3 extends over 14 amino acids. This chain's CDR3 is CSARRGQVNTEAFF. The CDR3 nucleotides are TGCAGTGCTAGGAGGGGACAGGTTAACACTGAAGCTTTCTTT.

The chain carries TRBV5-1 and TRBJ2-7, with TRBD1 matching 8 bases. Trimming took 8 bases from V and 7 from J; bases not matched to a gene: 11. This CDR3 has 13 residues. The germline V gene encodes CDR1 SGHRS and CDR2 YFSETQ. The CDR3 loop is CASKRQGLREQYF. The CDR3 DNA is TGCGCCAGTAAGCGACAGGGGTTGAGGGAGCAGTACTTC.

This clonotype showed up just once. The V gene is TRBV20-1, the J gene TRBJ2-7; D is unclear. V was cut by 5 bases and J by 5 bases, with 10 bases left in between. The germline CDR1 and CDR2 sequences are DFQATT and SNEGSKA (reference sequence). The CDR3 is 11 amino acids. CDR3 DNA: TGCAGTGCTCAGAGACCGGACGAGCAGTACTTC. This gives the protein CSAQRPDEQYF.

This clonotype was detected ten times or more. This chain joins TRBV20-1 and TRBJ2-1; D possibly corresponds to TRBD1 (5 bases). V was shortened by 1 base and J by 0 bases, with 10 bases between the two germline ends. In germline, CDR1 is DFQATT, CDR2 SNEGSKA (reference sequence). The CDR3 spans 15 residues. CDR3 residues: CSARGTPSSYNEQFF. The CDR3 bases are TGCAGTGCTAGAGGGACACCTAGCTCCTACAATGAGCAGTTCTTC.

This clonotype was seen a single time. The chain employs TRBV20-1 and TRBJ2-3, with a tentative D call TRBD1 (5 bases). V lost 5 bases and J 4 bases, leaving 16 bases between the germline ends. The CDR3 has 14 residues. Germline values: CDR1 DFQATT, CDR2 SNEGSKA (reference sequence). Written as DNA, the CDR3 is TGCAGTGCTCGACCCCCAGGGATCTCAGATACGCAGTATTTT. Amino acid sequence: CSARPPGISDTQYF.